The rows below give T cell receptor beta chains drawn from one sample of a study of T cells in localized non-small cell lung cancer. Produced via immunoSEQ multiplex PCR; TCRdb's table is partial and in-frame only. There are roughly 34,000 clones in the sample; just over 85% occur only once, and roughly 4.2% lies in the top ten. Specimen: peripheral blood, collected before any cancer treatment. These receptors were collected from a male donor aged 60 or over with stage III lung adenocarcinoma. The CDR3 runs from the conserved cysteine through the conserved F or W. D genes are given only for firm matches. Clone size is not always given. Where it is, it says once, few, many or a class for expanded clones.

V	size	J	D	DNA	CDR3
TRBV27	.	TRBJ1-4	.	TGTGCCAGCAGTTTCTCGGGGGTTAATGAAAAACTGTTTTTT	CASSFSGVNEKLFF
TRBV5-4	.	TRBJ2-7	.	TGTGCCAGCAGCTTTTATGAGGGGTTCCACGAGCAGTACTTC	CASSFYEGFHEQYF
TRBV4-2	.	TRBJ2-2	TRBD2	TGTGCCAGCAGCCGACTGTTCGGGGAGCGGGGATTAACCGTTTTATCCGATAACACCGGGGAGCTGTTTTTT	CASSRLFGERGLTVLSDNTGELFF
TRBV6-6	.	TRBJ2-7	TRBD2	TGTGCCAGCAGTTACTCGGGAGGGTGGGAGCAGTACTTC	CASSYSGGWEQYF
TRBV5-4	.	TRBJ2-7	TRBD2	TGTGCCAGCAGCCCACCGGGACTAGCGGGAGGGACCTCCTACGAGCAGTACTTC	CASSPPGLAGGTSYEQYF
TRBV7-8	.	TRBJ2-2	TRBD1	TGTGCCAGCAGCACCCCAGGGGGACAGAACACCGGGGAGCTGTTTTTT	CASSTPGGQNTGELFF
TRBV21-1	.	TRBJ2-7	.	TGTGCCAGCAGCAAACGGGGGCCCCCGGGCTGCTCCTACGAGCAGTACTTC	CASSKRGPPGCSYEQYF
TRBV7-2	.	TRBJ2-7	TRBD2	TGTGCCAGCAGCTTAGAGGCGGGAGTGGTAAACGAGCAGTACTTC	CASSLEAGVVNEQYF
TRBV15	medium-sized	TRBJ1-2	TRBD1	TGTGCCACCAGCTCGGGACAGGGCTATGGCTACACCTTC	CATSSGQGYGYTF
TRBV7-8	.	TRBJ2-3	.	TGTGCCAGCAGCTTAGCTCCTGGAGATACGCAGTATTTT	CASSLAPGDTQYF
TRBV9	.	TRBJ2-2	.	TGTGCCAGCAGCGTCACGAGAGCGAACACCGGGGAGCTGTTTTTT	CASSVTRANTGELFF
TRBV28	once	TRBJ1-2	.	TGTGCCAGCAGTTTAGGGCAGGGCCGAAACTATGGCTACACCTTC	CASSLGQGRNYGYTF
TRBV5-1	.	TRBJ2-1	.	TGCGCCAGCAGCTTGGTTCCGGCAGACTCCTACAATGAGCAGTTCTTC	CASSLVPADSYNEQFF
TRBV27	once	TRBJ1-5	.	TGTGCCACCTCAAAACACCTTAGCAATCAGCCCCAGCATTTT	CATSKHLSNQPQHF
TRBV10-3	.	TRBJ1-1	.	TGTGCCATCAGCAGAACAGGAGCTACTGAAGCTTTCTTT	CAISRTGATEAFF
TRBV19	.	TRBJ1-5	TRBD1	TGTGCCAGTAGTATTTCCGGGACAGCTAGCAATCAGCCCCAGCATTTT	CASSISGTASNQPQHF
TRBV7-9	.	TRBJ2-3	TRBD1	TGTGCCAGCAGCTATGACAGGGTGGTGGATACGCAGTATTTT	CASSYDRVVDTQYF
TRBV7-2	.	TRBJ2-4	.	TGTGCCAGCAGCCCGGGACACCTCAAAAACATTCAGTACTTC	CASSPGHLKNIQYF
TRBV27	few	TRBJ2-1	.	TGTGCCAGCCGAACAGCCATCTCCTACAATGAGCAGTTCTTC	CASRTAISYNEQFF
TRBV19	.	TRBJ2-2	TRBD2	TGTGCCAGTAGCCGCGGGGGAACTAGCGGGACCACCGGGGAGCTGTTTTTT	CASSRGGTSGTTGELFF
TRBV15	.	TRBJ1-2	.	TGTGCCACCAGCAGCAGGACGGGCGGTACGGGCTACACCTTC	CATSSRTGGTGYTF
TRBV29-1	.	TRBJ2-3	.	TGCAGCGTTCCGGCAGGCACAGATACGCAGTATTTT	CSVPAGTDTQYF
TRBV7-2	.	TRBJ2-3	.	TGTGCCAGCAGCTTAAACCCCAGGGCAGATACGCAGTATTTT	CASSLNPRADTQYF
TRBV5-4	once	TRBJ2-1	.	TGTGCCAGCAGCTTATACAATGAGCAGTTCTTC	CASSLYNEQFF
TRBV2	.	TRBJ2-6	.	TGTGCCAGCGAGAGGAAAGCCGCGTATGGGGCCAACGTCCTGACTTTC	CASERKAAYGANVLTF
TRBV5-1	.	TRBJ1-1	TRBD1	TGCGCCAGCAGCTTGGGGCAGGGGGTACGGAACACTGAAGCTTTCTTT	CASSLGQGVRNTEAFF
TRBV18	.	TRBJ1-3	.	TGTGCCAGCTCACCACAGGACTCTGGAAACACCATATATTTT	CASSPQDSGNTIYF
TRBV6-5	few	TRBJ2-2	.	TGTGCCAGCAGACCCGACAGGAGGAACACCGGGGAGCTGTTTTTT	CASRPDRRNTGELFF
TRBV5-4	.	TRBJ2-5	TRBD1	TGTGCCAGCAGCCACGCGAGGGACAGATCCTCGGAGACCCAGTACTTC	CASSHARDRSSETQYF
TRBV18	.	TRBJ1-3	.	TGTGCCAGCTCCCAGGGATCTGGAAACACCATATATTTT	CASSQGSGNTIYF
TRBV19	few	TRBJ1-5	.	TGTGCCAGTAGTTCTTCTCGACAGGGCAATCAGCCCCAGCATTTT	CASSSSRQGNQPQHF
TRBV12-5	.	TRBJ2-1	.	TGTGCTAGTGCCTTCAGTGATGAGCAGTTCTTC	CASAFSDEQFF
TRBV5-1	.	TRBJ1-4	.	TGCGCCAGCAGCTTGGGATCCGAAAAACTGTTTTTT	CASSLGSEKLFF
TRBV19	.	TRBJ1-5	TRBD1	TGTGCCAGTAGTATAGGGCAGGGGGCTTCCCCCCAGCATTTT	CASSIGQGASPQHF
TRBV2	.	TRBJ1-5	.	TGTGCCAGCAGTAACCGGGGCATAAATCAGCCCCAGCATTTT	CASSNRGINQPQHF
TRBV6-5	.	TRBJ1-3	.	TGTGCCAGCAGATCAGGGTACGAGTCTGGAAACACCATATATTTT	CASRSGYESGNTIYF
TRBV15	once	TRBJ2-1	TRBD2	TGTGCCACCCGGCGGGCGGGGGGTCTAAATGAGCAGTTCTTC	CATRRAGGLNEQFF
TRBV19	.	TRBJ1-4	TRBD1	TGTGCCAGTATCCGGACAGGGACCGAAAAACTGTTTTTT	CASIRTGTEKLFF
TRBV27	once	TRBJ1-2	.	TGTGCCAGCAGCAACAGGGCCGATGGCTACACCTTC	CASSNRADGYTF
TRBV19	.	TRBJ1-2	TRBD1	TGTGCCAGTAGTATCGGGACAGCCGCCTACTATGGCTACACCTTC	CASSIGTAAYYGYTF
TRBV9	.	TRBJ1-4	.	TGTGCCAGCAGCGTCGGGGGTCATTCTAATGAAAAACTGTTTTTT	CASSVGGHSNEKLFF
TRBV29-1	.	TRBJ1-4	.	TGCAGCGTTGTCATGGGGTATAATGAAAAACTGTTTTTT	CSVVMGYNEKLFF
TRBV18	.	TRBJ1-1	.	TGTGCCAGCTCACCCCTGGGGGGCGCGGAGAACACTGAAGCTTTCTTT	CASSPLGGAENTEAFF
TRBV21-1	once	TRBJ2-3	.	TGTGCCAGCAGCAAAGATGGGGAGGGGGGAACAGATACGCAGTATTTT	CASSKDGEGGTDTQYF
TRBV11-1	.	TRBJ1-1	.	TGTGCCAGCAGCCCGGGAGAGGTGAGAGCTTTCTTT	CASSPGEVRAFF
TRBV4-1	.	TRBJ1-1	.	TGCGCCAGCAGCCAAGATGGAGACTGGTCCAACACTGAAGCTTTCTTT	CASSQDGDWSNTEAFF
TRBV11-2	.	TRBJ2-3	TRBD1	TGTGCCAGCGGCTACCAGGGGGCCGGGATTCGCACAGATACGCAGTATTTT	CASGYQGAGIRTDTQYF
TRBV5-1	.	TRBJ2-3	.	TGCGCCAGCAGCTTGAAACAGGCCACAGCTCAGAATACGCAGTATTTT	CASSLKQATAQNTQYF
TRBV7-9	.	TRBJ1-4	.	TGTGCCAGCAGCATAGACAGTGTGGATGAAAAACTGTTTTTT	CASSIDSVDEKLFF
TRBV19	.	TRBJ1-3	TRBD1	TGTGCCAGTAGAAAAGAGGGGGCGCCCGGAAACACCATATATTTT	CASRKEGAPGNTIYF
TRBV15	.	TRBJ2-2	.	TGTGCCACCAGCCTGCCGGCGAACACCGGGGAGCTGTTTTTT	CATSLPANTGELFF
TRBV19	few	TRBJ2-1	.	TGTGCCACCCTCTCCGACAACTACAATGAGCAGTTCTTC	CATLSDNYNEQFF
TRBV6-6	.	TRBJ2-7	.	TGTGCCAGCAGCACAACGACCCTTGCCTACGAGCAGTACTTC	CASSTTTLAYEQYF